One T cell receptor (beta chain) is described in this entry. The data are from a study of blood T cell repertoires in COVID-19. Study information: Sample material is recorded as cDNA or gDNA derived from T cells, B-cell-depleted T cells, or PBMCs.

Germline CDR1 MNHEY, CDR2 SVGAGI. V lost 6 bases, J lost 6 bases, and 12 bases stayed unmatched. The CDR3 loop spans 15 amino acids. Libraries were prepared by immunoSEQ multiplex PCR; TCRdb keeps only in-frame clonotypes and omits some of them. The repertoire holds approximately 190,000 clones, with about 88% as singletons. The chain recombines TRBV6-5 with TRBJ1-2, with 8 bases lining up with TRBD1. The sequence was obtained from a man aged 30 to 45 with active or convalescent COVID-19. Sequences were obtained from peripheral blood. The CDR3 sequence: CASSPEAGGRDGYTF. CDR3 coding DNA: TGTGCCAGCAGCCCAGAGGCAGGGGGCAGGGATGGCTACACCTTC.